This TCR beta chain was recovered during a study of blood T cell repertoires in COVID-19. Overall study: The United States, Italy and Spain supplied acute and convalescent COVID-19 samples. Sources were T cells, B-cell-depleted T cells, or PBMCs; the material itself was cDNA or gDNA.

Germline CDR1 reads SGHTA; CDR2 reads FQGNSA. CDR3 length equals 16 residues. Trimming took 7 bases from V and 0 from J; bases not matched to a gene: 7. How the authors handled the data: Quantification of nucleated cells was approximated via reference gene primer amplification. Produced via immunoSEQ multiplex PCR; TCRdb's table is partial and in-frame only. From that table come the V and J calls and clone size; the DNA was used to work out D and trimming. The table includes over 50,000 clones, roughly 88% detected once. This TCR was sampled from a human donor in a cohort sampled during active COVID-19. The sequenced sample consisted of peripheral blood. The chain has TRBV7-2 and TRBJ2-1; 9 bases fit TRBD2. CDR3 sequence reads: CASTKRGESSYNEQFF. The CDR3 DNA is TGTGCCAGCACCAAGCGGGGGGAGAGCTCCTACAATGAGCAGTTCTTC.